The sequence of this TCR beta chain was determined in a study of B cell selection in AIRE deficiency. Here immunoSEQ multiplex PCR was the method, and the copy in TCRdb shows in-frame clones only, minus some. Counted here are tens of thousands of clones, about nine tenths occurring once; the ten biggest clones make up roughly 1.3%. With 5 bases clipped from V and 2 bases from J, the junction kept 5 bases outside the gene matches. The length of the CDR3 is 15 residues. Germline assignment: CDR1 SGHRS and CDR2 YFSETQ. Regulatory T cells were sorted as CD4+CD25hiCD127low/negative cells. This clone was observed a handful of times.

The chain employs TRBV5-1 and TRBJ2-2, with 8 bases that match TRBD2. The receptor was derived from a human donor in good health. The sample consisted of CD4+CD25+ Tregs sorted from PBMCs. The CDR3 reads CASSFLAGNTGELFF. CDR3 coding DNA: TGCGCCAGCAGTTTCCTAGCGGGTAACACCGGGGAGCTGTTTTTT.